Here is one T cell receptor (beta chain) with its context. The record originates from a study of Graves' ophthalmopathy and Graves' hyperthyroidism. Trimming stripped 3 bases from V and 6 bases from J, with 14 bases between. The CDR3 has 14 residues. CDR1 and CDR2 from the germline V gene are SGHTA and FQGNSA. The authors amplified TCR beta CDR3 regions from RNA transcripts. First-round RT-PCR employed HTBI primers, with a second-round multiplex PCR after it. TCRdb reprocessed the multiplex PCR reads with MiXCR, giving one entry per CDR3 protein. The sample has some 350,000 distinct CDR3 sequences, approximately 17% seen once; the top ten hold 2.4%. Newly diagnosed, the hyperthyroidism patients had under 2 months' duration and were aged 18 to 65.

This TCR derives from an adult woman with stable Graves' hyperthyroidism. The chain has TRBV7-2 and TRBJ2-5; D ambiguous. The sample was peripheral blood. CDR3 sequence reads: CASSLWDFGQTQYF. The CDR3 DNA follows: TGTGCCAGCAGCTTGTGGGATTTCGGGCAGACCCAGTACTTC.